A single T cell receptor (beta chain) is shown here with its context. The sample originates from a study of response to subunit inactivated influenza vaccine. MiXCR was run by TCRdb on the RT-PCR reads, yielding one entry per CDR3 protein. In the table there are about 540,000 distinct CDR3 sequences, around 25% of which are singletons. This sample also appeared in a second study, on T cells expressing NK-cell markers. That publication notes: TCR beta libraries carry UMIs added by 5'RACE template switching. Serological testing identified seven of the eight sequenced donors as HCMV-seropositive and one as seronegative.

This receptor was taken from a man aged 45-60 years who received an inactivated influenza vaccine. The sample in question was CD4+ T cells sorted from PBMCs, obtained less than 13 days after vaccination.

CDR3 coding DNA: TGTGCCAGCAGTTTCTTACAGGGGGGAGCACAAGAGACCCAGTACTTC. Translated, it gives CASSFLQGGAQETQYF. The chain uses TRBV28 and TRBJ2-5; 8 nucleotides align to TRBD1. Looked up from germline, CDR1 is MDHEN and CDR2 is SYDVKM. V dropped 3 bases and J dropped 2; count of bases not matched to a gene: 8. This CDR3 has 16 amino acids.